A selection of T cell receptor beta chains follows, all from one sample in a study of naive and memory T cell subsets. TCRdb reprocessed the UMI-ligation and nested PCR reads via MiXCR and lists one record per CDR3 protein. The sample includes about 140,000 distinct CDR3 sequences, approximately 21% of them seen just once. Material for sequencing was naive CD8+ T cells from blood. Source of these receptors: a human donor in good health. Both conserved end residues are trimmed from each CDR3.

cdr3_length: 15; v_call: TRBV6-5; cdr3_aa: ASSYSLGGQMNTEAF
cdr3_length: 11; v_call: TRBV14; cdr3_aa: ASSQDFGIEQY
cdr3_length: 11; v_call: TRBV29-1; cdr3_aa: SVDETGTYGYT
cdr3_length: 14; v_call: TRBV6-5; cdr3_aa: ASSYTHRVPNEKLF
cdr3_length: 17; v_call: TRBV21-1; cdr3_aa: ASSKVPPTSGRSTDTQY
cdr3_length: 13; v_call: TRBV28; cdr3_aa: ASSFGIASYNEQF
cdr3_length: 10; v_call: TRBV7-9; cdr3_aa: ASSAQGDIQY
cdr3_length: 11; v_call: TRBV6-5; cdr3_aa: ASSSTGAWGYT
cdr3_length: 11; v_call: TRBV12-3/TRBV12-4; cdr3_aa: ASTSTTVETQY
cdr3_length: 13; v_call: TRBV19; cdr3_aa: ASSIASRQGDEQF
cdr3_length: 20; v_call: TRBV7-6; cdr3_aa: ASSLVGIRPGLAGGQPNEQF
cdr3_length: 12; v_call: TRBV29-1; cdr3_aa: SVEGWRPNTEAF
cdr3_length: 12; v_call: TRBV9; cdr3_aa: ASSPEGRLYEQY
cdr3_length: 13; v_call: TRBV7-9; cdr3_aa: ASRVGASEYNEQF
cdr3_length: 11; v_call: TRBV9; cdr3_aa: ASRAGAGSPLH
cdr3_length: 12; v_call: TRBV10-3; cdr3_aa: AISESNDRQPQH
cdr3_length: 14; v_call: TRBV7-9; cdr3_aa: ASSSPSDLAKNIQY
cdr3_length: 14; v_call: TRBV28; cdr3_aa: ASSLRRSSGYYEQY
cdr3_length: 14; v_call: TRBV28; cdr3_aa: ASSFSTVEISYEQY
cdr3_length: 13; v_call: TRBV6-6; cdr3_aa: ASSSSGRAYNEQF
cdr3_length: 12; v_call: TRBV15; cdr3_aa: ATSREASSPEQF
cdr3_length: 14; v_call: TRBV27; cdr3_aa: ASSLAATREWDTQY
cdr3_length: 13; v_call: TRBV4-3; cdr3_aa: ASSQESGQSYEQY
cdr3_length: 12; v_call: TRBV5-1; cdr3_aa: ASSLIDRGQTQY
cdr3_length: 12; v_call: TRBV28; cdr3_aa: ASRPGSMNTEAF
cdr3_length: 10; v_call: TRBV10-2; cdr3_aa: ASSEPASEQY
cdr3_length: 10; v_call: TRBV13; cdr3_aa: ASSPGNFGYT
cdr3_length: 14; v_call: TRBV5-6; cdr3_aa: ASSFVAGGISYEQY
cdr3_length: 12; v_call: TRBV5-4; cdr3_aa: ASSLTSGSEEQY
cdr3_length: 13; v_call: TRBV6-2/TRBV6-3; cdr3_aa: ASSGVPVSSGELF
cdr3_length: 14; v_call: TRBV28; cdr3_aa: ANSLTSASGSYEQY
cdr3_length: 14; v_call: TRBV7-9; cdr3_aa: ASRFTGGHSGNTIY
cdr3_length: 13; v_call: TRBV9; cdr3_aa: ASSPSGGLTYEQY
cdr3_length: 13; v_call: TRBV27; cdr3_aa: ASSFGLAEGVEQF
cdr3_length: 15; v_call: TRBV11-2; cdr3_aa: ASITRTSGRTYNEQF
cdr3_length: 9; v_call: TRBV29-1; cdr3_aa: STLATDTQY
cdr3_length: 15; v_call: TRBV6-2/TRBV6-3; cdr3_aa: ASSYTGTSGPYNEQF
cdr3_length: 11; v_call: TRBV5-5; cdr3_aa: ASSVGGVETQY
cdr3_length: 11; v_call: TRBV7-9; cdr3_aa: ASSLALDYEQY
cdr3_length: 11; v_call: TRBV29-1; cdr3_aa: SVFSGEAYGYT
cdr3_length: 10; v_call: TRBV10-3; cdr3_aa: AISESRNEQF
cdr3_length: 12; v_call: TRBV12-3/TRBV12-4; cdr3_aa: ASSLTGAAYEQY
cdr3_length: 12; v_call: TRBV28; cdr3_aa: ASRFREPNQPQH
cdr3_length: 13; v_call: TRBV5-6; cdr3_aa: ASSLASGLNQPQH
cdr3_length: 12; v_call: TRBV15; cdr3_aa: ATSRGEGGEPQH
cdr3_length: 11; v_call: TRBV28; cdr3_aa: ASSEGRVDEQF
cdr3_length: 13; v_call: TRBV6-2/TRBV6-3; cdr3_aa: ASSYAGARYQPQH
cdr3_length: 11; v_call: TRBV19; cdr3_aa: ASSISGAAEQY
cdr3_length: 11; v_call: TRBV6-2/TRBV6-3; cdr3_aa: ASSAYSYNEQF
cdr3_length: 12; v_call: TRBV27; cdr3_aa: ASSLGTPGNEKY
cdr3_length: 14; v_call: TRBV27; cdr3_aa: ASSSGSGLAIYEQF
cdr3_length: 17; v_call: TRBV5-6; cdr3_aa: ASSLGYNSGEKRAYEQY
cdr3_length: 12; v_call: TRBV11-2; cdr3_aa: ASSYQDSYNEQF
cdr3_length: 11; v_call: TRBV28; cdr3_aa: ASSEAGAYEQY
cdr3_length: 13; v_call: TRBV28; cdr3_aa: ASSPTGLRAQPQH
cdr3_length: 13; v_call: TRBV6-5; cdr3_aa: ASSYSLGRGGEQF
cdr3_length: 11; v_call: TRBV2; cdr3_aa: ASSGGTVSGYT
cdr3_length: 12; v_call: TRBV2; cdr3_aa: ASMPRTASGKLF
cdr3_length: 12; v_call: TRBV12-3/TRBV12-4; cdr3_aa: ASSSSGGGETQY
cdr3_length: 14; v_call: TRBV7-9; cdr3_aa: ASSFVRGGPQETQY